This TCR beta chain was found in a study of blood T cell repertoires in COVID-19. Study overall: COVID-19 samples collected from the United States, Italy and Spain covered acute and convalescent phases. PBMCs, B-cell-depleted T cells, or T cells were the source of the cDNA or gDNA that made up the material.

Source study methods: Cell counts per sample came from amplifying reference gene primers. Clones were sequenced by immunoSEQ multiplex PCR, and TCRdb holds only the in-frame ones, with some missing. For V, J and clone size, that table is used; D and trimming come from the DNA. The repertoire consists of more than 80,000 clones, with roughly 85% occurring once and the leading ten covering around 15%. Looked up from germline, CDR1 is SNHLY and CDR2 is FYNNEI. With 5 bases clipped from V and 9 bases from J, the junction kept 2 bases outside the gene matches. There are 14 residues in the CDR3. Sequencing was performed on peripheral blood. The sequence was collected from a human donor in a cohort sampled during active COVID-19. The V gene is TRBV2, the J gene TRBJ1-6; 12 positions match TRBD1. The chain's CDR3 is CASSLGQGASPLHF. The CDR3 region has the DNA TGTGCCAGCAGTTTGGGACAGGGGGCTTCACCCCTCCACTTT. The full variable domain, in which reference TRBV2 and TRBJ1-6 provide the parts outside the CDR3, is EPEVTQTPSHQVTQMGQEVILRCVPISNHLYFYWYRQILGQKVEFLVSFYNNEISEKSEIFDDQFSVERPDGSNFTLKIRSTKLEDSAMYFCASSLGQGASPLHFGNGTRLTVT.